These T cell receptor beta chains were read from a single sample in a study of tumor-infiltrating lymphocytes in primary liver carcinoma. Via MiXCR, TCRdb re-called the multiplex PCR reads, giving one row per CDR3 protein. The data hold about 200,000 distinct CDR3 sequences, with 65% observed a single time. Source material: peripheral blood. The receptors originated from a woman aged 60 to 75 with primary liver carcinoma and hepatitis B virus infection. The CDR3 runs from the conserved cysteine through the conserved F or W. A D gene is named only where the DNA matches it firmly. Size is stated for part of the rows, as once, few or many counts, or as a class when the clone is expanded.

V: TRBV11-2
size: -
D: -
J: TRBJ2-3
length: 15
DNA: TGTGCCAGCAGCCTAGCTACGGTTAGGACAGATACGCAGTATTTT
CDR3: CASSLATVRTDTQYF

V: TRBV5-4
size: many
D: TRBD2
J: TRBJ2-7
length: 16
DNA: TGTGCCAGCAGCCCGGGACTAGCGGGAGTCTCCTACGAGCAGTACTTC
CDR3: CASSPGLAGVSYEQYF

V: TRBV11-2
size: -
D: -
J: TRBJ2-1
length: 12
DNA: TGTTCCTGCAGCTTGGGGGTATGTGAGCAGTTCTTC
CDR3: CSCSLGVCEQFF

V: TRBV12-3/TRBV12-4
size: many
D: -
J: TRBJ2-5
length: 19
DNA: TGTGCCAGCAGTTTAATGGATTGGCTCCCCCCCCACCCTGAAGAGACCCAGTACTTC
CDR3: CASSLMDWLPPHPEETQYF

V: TRBV12-3/TRBV12-4
size: -
D: -
J: TRBJ2-7
length: 15
DNA: TGTGCCAGCAGTGCTTCCGGACTTGGCTCCTACGAGCACTACTTC
CDR3: CASSASGLGSYEHYF

V: TRBV28
size: -
D: -
J: TRBJ1-6
length: 13
DNA: TGTGCCAGCAGTTTTTTCCAGAATTCACCCCTCCACTTT
CDR3: CASSFFQNSPLHF

V: TRBV5-1
size: -
D: TRBD1
J: TRBJ2-7
length: 16
DNA: TGTGCCAGCAGCTCAAGGCCCCCGGGACAGGGGTACAAGCAGTACTTC
CDR3: CASSSRPPGQGYKQYF

V: TRBV6-5
size: -
D: TRBD1
J: TRBJ2-3
length: 14
DNA: TGTGCCAGAACCCCGGGACAGATCACAGATACCCAGTATTTT
CDR3: CARTPGQITDTQYF

V: TRBV12-5
size: once
D: -
J: TRBJ2-1
length: 17
DNA: TGTGCTAGTGGTATGGTACAGCCCGGGGGCCCCTACAATGAGCAGTTCTTC
CDR3: CASGMVQPGGPYNEQFF

V: TRBV5-5
size: many
D: TRBD2
J: TRBJ2-3
length: 17
DNA: TGTGCCAGCAGCTTCAGGGGCGGGAGGGCCGGCACAGATACGCAGTATTTT
CDR3: CASSFRGGRAGTDTQYF

V: TRBV7-9
size: -
D: TRBD1
J: TRBJ1-2
length: 17
DNA: TGTGCCAGCAGCTTCAGGGGCGACAGGGCCCTAAACTATGGCTACACCTTC
CDR3: CASSFRGDRALNYGYTF

V: TRBV6-1
size: many
D: TRBD2
J: TRBJ2-1
length: 14
DNA: TGTGCCAGCACCGAAGACGGCGGGAGGTATGAGCAGTTCTTC
CDR3: CASTEDGGRYEQFF

V: TRBV10-2
size: -
D: TRBD1
J: TRBJ1-5
length: 14
DNA: TGCGCCAGCGGTGGGACAGGGGGCATTCAGCCCCAGCATTTT
CDR3: CASGGTGGIQPQHF

V: TRBV11-2
size: once
D: TRBD2
J: TRBJ2-7
length: 17
DNA: TGTACCAGCAGCCCCGATTTCCCTCGGGAGGGCTCATACGAGCAGTACTTC
CDR3: CTSSPDFPREGSYEQYF

V: TRBV4-1
size: -
D: -
J: TRBJ2-1
length: 15
DNA: TGCGCCAGCATCCAGGATTCGGCAGGGTACCTTGAGCAGTTCTTC
CDR3: CASIQDSAGYLEQFF

V: TRBV6-2/TRBV6-3
size: -
D: -
J: TRBJ2-1
length: 13
DNA: TGTGCCAGCAGTTTCTTACAGAGCAATGAGCAGTTCTTC
CDR3: CASSFLQSNEQFF

V: TRBV14
size: -
D: -
J: TRBJ2-7
length: 13
DNA: TGTGCCAGCAGCCGGGTCAAAGGAAGCGAGCAGTACTTC
CDR3: CASSRVKGSEQYF

V: TRBV18
size: few
D: TRBD2
J: TRBJ2-3
length: 18
DNA: TGTGCCAGCTCACCCCGCCCCTCAGCGGGAGGCCCCCCAGATACGCAGTATTTT
CDR3: CASSPRPSAGGPPDTQYF

V: TRBV5-1
size: -
D: TRBD1
J: TRBJ2-3
length: 14
DNA: TGCGCCACTAGGACAGGGTTTGACACAGATACGCAGTATTTT
CDR3: CATRTGFDTDTQYF

V: TRBV11-3
size: -
D: -
J: TRBJ2-7
length: 15
DNA: TGTGCCAGCAGCCTAGGTGCAGGGGAACCCCACGAGCAGTACTTC
CDR3: CASSLGAGEPHEQYF

V: TRBV14
size: -
D: TRBD1
J: TRBJ2-1
length: 16
DNA: TGTGCCAGCAGCCATCTCAGGGGGTTAACTGGTAATGAGCAGTTCTTC
CDR3: CASSHLRGLTGNEQFF

V: TRBV6-1
size: many
D: -
J: TRBJ2-7
length: 11
DNA: TGTGCCAGCACAGTACCCTACGAGCAGTACTTC
CDR3: CASTVPYEQYF

V: TRBV11-2
size: once
D: TRBD1
J: TRBJ2-7
length: 15
DNA: TGTGCCAGCACCTTCACCTCACAGGGGGCGGGGGATCAGTACTTC
CDR3: CASTFTSQGAGDQYF

V: TRBV5-5
size: -
D: -
J: TRBJ2-5
length: 14
DNA: TGTGCCAGCAACTTAACCGGCGAATATGAGGCCCAGTACTTC
CDR3: CASNLTGEYEAQYF

V: TRBV5-6
size: few
D: TRBD1
J: TRBJ2-7
length: 16
DNA: TGTGCCAGCAGCTTGGGGGGCAGGGGGAGCTCCTACGAGCAGTACTTC
CDR3: CASSLGGRGSSYEQYF

V: TRBV11-3
size: many
D: -
J: TRBJ2-7
length: 14
DNA: TGTGCCAGCAGCTTAGTGGCAGGGGCGTACGAGCAGTACTTC
CDR3: CASSLVAGAYEQYF

V: TRBV20-1
size: -
D: -
J: TRBJ2-1
length: 15
DNA: TGCAGTGCTAGCCACGACAGAGCATTTTACAATGAGCAGTTCTTC
CDR3: CSASHDRAFYNEQFF

V: TRBV29-1
size: many
D: -
J: TRBJ1-1
length: 15
DNA: TGCAGCGTTGATAATGGGGGACACACGAACACTGAAGCTTTCTTT
CDR3: CSVDNGGHTNTEAFF

V: TRBV11-3
size: -
D: -
J: TRBJ1-5
length: 13
DNA: TGTGCCAGCAGGAAAGACAGTAATCAGCCCCAGCATTTT
CDR3: CASRKDSNQPQHF

V: TRBV6-5
size: many
D: -
J: TRBJ1-2
length: 13
DNA: TGTGCCAGCAGTTACTCAGGGAGAAATGGCTACACCTTC
CDR3: CASSYSGRNGYTF

V: TRBV5-6
size: few
D: -
J: TRBJ1-2
length: 16
DNA: TGTGCCAGCAGCTTGGGGTGGACACCGGGTCGGTATGGCTACACCTTC
CDR3: CASSLGWTPGRYGYTF

V: TRBV11-2
size: -
D: -
J: TRBJ2-7
length: 13
DNA: TGTGTCAGCAGCCCGAGAGGATTCTACGAGCAGTACTTC
CDR3: CVSSPRGFYEQYF

V: TRBV21-1
size: -
D: -
J: TRBJ2-3
length: 16
DNA: TGTGCCAGCAGGCTTATACTCGGGACCCCCAATGGTACGCAGTATTTT
CDR3: CASRLILGTPNGTQYF

V: TRBV11-2
size: -
D: TRBD1
J: TRBJ2-5
length: 15
DNA: TGTGCCAGCAGCAATCGGGACAGGGGTATCGAGACCCAGTACTTC
CDR3: CASSNRDRGIETQYF

V: TRBV28
size: -
D: TRBD2
J: TRBJ2-3
length: 14
DNA: TGTGCCAGCGGGGCTAGCGGGAACACAGATACGCAGTATTTT
CDR3: CASGASGNTDTQYF

V: TRBV11-2
size: many
D: TRBD1
J: TRBJ1-1
length: 16
DNA: TGTGCCAGCAGCTTTCTGACAGGGGGCGGGAACACTGAAGCTTTCTTT
CDR3: CASSFLTGGGNTEAFF

V: TRBV11-2
size: -
D: TRBD2
J: TRBJ2-5
length: 14
DNA: TGTGACAGCAACTACACCGGGACTACTGAGACCCAGTACTTC
CDR3: CDSNYTGTTETQYF

V: TRBV12-3/TRBV12-4
size: -
D: -
J: TRBJ1-1
length: 14
DNA: TGTGCCAGCAGTCGCCACGGGGGGGACACTGAAGCTTTCTTT
CDR3: CASSRHGGDTEAFF

V: TRBV6-5
size: many
D: -
J: TRBJ2-7
length: 13
DNA: TGTGCCACCCAGGACCGACGGGTAGGCGAGCAGTACTTC
CDR3: CATQDRRVGEQYF

V: TRBV5-6
size: -
D: -
J: TRBJ2-7
length: 15
DNA: TGTGCCAGCAGTCCCGGACTAAAAGCGATGCACGAGCAGTACTTC
CDR3: CASSPGLKAMHEQYF

V: TRBV29-1
size: -
D: TRBD1
J: TRBJ2-2
length: 13
DNA: TGCAGTGTTGTAACAGGGGGCACCGGGAAGCTGTTTTTT
CDR3: CSVVTGGTGKLFF

V: TRBV12-3/TRBV12-4
size: -
D: -
J: TRBJ2-5
length: 15
DNA: TGTGCCAGCAGTTTCCGGAGGACAGTTCAAGAGACCCAGTACTTC
CDR3: CASSFRRTVQETQYF

V: TRBV11-2
size: -
D: -
J: TRBJ2-7
length: 14
DNA: TGTGCCAGCAGCTCCAGAGGGAGGTCCTATGAGCAGTACTTC
CDR3: CASSSRGRSYEQYF

V: TRBV28
size: -
D: -
J: TRBJ1-1
length: 13
DNA: TGTGCCAGCAGTTTAGACAGTTACACTGAAGCTTTCTTT
CDR3: CASSLDSYTEAFF

V: TRBV6-5
size: -
D: TRBD1
J: TRBJ1-1
length: 16
DNA: TGTACCAGCAGTGCCAGGACAGGGGAGGGGAACACTGAAGCTTTCTTT
CDR3: CTSSARTGEGNTEAFF